The rows below give T cell receptor beta chains drawn from one sample of a study of OX40 agonist ivuxolimab in advanced cancers. This table comes from immunoSEQ multiplex PCR, and its TCRdb copy is limited to in-frame clones, with some not included. The sample consists of approximately 68,000 clones, around 86% of them appearing once. The source material was CD4+ or CD8+ T cells sorted from blood, sampled in a trial of the OX40 agonist ivuxolimab. The receptors stem from an adult with an advanced solid tumor such as melanoma, head and neck, liver or kidney cancer. Both conserved end residues are part of each CDR3. Each record gives: clone size, V gene, D gene, J gene, CDR3 protein, CDR3 DNA. A D gene is named only where the DNA matches it firmly. The size field is filled for only some rows; it gives once, few, many or a size class.

-	TRBV5-1	-	TRBJ2-7	CASSFSRDEQYF	TGCGCCAGCAGCTTCTCCAGGGACGAGCAGTACTTC
few	TRBV5-1	-	TRBJ1-6	CASSLGQDNSPLHF	TGCGCCAGCAGCTTGGGACAGGATAATTCACCCCTCCACTTT
-	TRBV18	TRBD1	TRBJ2-7	CASSPPGQGGSYEQYF	TGTGCCAGCTCACCTCCGGGACAGGGAGGCTCCTACGAGCAGTACTTC
-	TRBV27	-	TRBJ2-7	CASSLSGTLPPYEQYF	TGTGCCAGCAGTTTATCGGGGACCCTCCCTCCCTACGAGCAGTACTTC
-	TRBV18	-	TRBJ1-2	CASSPGRVPNYGYTF	TGTGCCAGCTCACCAGGGAGAGTCCCTAACTATGGCTACACCTTC
-	TRBV6-1	-	TRBJ1-5	CASSELGGDQPQHF	TGTGCCAGCAGTGAATTGGGGGGGGATCAGCCCCAGCATTTT
-	TRBV30	TRBD1	TRBJ2-1	CAWRAGGNNEQFF	TGTGCCTGGAGGGCAGGGGGTAACAATGAGCAGTTCTTC
few	TRBV21-1	-	TRBJ2-3	CASSAGQGKADTQYF	TGTGCCAGCTCCGCCGGGCAGGGGAAGGCAGATACGCAGTATTTT
-	TRBV27	TRBD1	TRBJ2-7	CASSLTGVGYEQYF	TGTGCCAGCAGTTTGACAGGGGTAGGCTACGAGCAGTACTTC
-	TRBV12-5	-	TRBJ1-3	CASGLVLDRPSSGNTIYF	TGTGCTAGTGGTTTGGTACTCGACAGACCTAGCTCTGGAAACACCATATATTTT
-	TRBV28	-	TRBJ1-1	CASSPTTGNMNTEAFF	TGTGCCAGCAGTCCGACGACGGGTAATATGAACACTGAAGCTTTCTTT
once	TRBV7-2	-	TRBJ2-7	CASSLGPDLTYEQYF	TGTGCCAGCAGCTTAGGACCCGATTTAACCTACGAGCAGTACTTC
-	TRBV7-9	-	TRBJ2-5	CASSYLQTQYF	TGTGCCAGCAGCTACCTGCAGACCCAGTACTTC
-	TRBV6-1	TRBD1	TRBJ2-7	CASRGGTGSLYEQYF	TGTGCCAGCAGGGGAGGGACAGGGTCCCTCTACGAGCAGTACTTC
-	TRBV13	-	TRBJ2-2	CASSLAGRENSGELFF	TGTGCCAGCAGCTTAGCGGGCAGGGAGAATTCCGGGGAGCTGTTTTTT
-	TRBV29-1	-	TRBJ1-1	CSVGAVNTEAFF	TGCAGCGTTGGGGCCGTGAACACTGAAGCTTTCTTT
-	TRBV27	-	TRBJ1-1	CASRWTENTEAFF	TGTGCCAGCAGATGGACGGAGAACACTGAAGCTTTCTTT
-	TRBV7-9	-	TRBJ1-4	CASRPRSLNEKLFF	TGTGCCAGCAGACCGAGGTCCTTGAACGAAAAACTGTTTTTT
-	TRBV27	-	TRBJ2-3	CASSLSVNRVGGTQYF	TGTGCCAGCAGTTTATCGGTTAACCGGGTGGGGGGTACGCAGTATTTT
-	TRBV2	-	TRBJ1-5	CASSGEGNQPQHF	TGTGCCAGCAGTGGAGAGGGCAATCAGCCCCAGCATTTT
once	TRBV9	-	TRBJ2-1	CASSTSTVSYNEQFF	TGTGCCAGCAGCACGTCGACAGTCTCCTACAATGAGCAGTTCTTC
once	TRBV13	-	TRBJ1-3	CASSLGGAVNSGNTIYF	TGTGCCAGCAGCTTAGGCGGCGCGGTTAACTCTGGAAACACCATATATTTT
-	TRBV9	TRBD2	TRBJ2-3	CASSVVRGDIDTQYF	TGTGCCAGCAGCGTAGTCCGGGGGGATATAGATACGCAGTATTTT
-	TRBV6-5	-	TRBJ2-3	CASRVTKGPTDTQYF	TGTGCCAGCAGGGTAACCAAGGGGCCCACAGATACGCAGTATTTT
-	TRBV4-2	-	TRBJ2-3	CASSQASTGKSDTQYF	TGTGCCAGCAGCCAGGCGTCGACGGGGAAGTCAGATACGCAGTATTTT
-	TRBV7-3	-	TRBJ2-2	CASSLTGPMNTGELFF	TGTGCCAGCAGCTTAACAGGGCCCATGAACACCGGGGAGCTGTTTTTT
-	TRBV11-1	TRBD2	TRBJ2-1	CASSLWVLAGGYNEQFF	TGTGCCAGCAGCCTATGGGTCCTAGCGGGAGGGTACAATGAGCAGTTCTTC
-	TRBV25-1	TRBD1	TRBJ1-4	CASSEYGGQGHEKLFF	TGTGCCAGCAGTGAATATGGTGGACAGGGACATGAAAAACTGTTTTTT
-	TRBV27	-	TRBJ2-3	CASSFDGFTDTQYF	TGTGCCAGCAGTTTTGACGGCTTCACAGATACGCAGTATTTT
-	TRBV11-2	-	TRBJ2-1	CASSSNPGGGEQFF	TGTGCCAGCAGCTCAAACCCTGGGGGTGGAGAGCAGTTCTTC
-	TRBV2	-	TRBJ1-5	CASNPGENQPQHF	TGTGCCAGCAACCCCGGGGAAAATCAGCCCCAGCATTTT
-	TRBV29-1	TRBD1	TRBJ2-1	CSTGGSYNEQFF	TGCAGCACAGGGGGCTCCTACAATGAGCAGTTCTTC
-	TRBV15	TRBD2	TRBJ2-5	CATRGGLAGGSETQYF	TGTGCCACCAGGGGGGGACTAGCGGGGGGGTCGGAGACCCAGTACTTC
-	TRBV11-2	TRBD1	TRBJ1-6	CASSLLGQGYSPLHF	TGTGCCAGCAGCCTATTAGGACAGGGGTATTCACCCCTCCACTTT
-	TRBV5-4	TRBD2	TRBJ2-3	CASSPSVGGGTDTQYF	TGTGCCAGCAGCCCATCCGTCGGGGGGGGCACAGATACGCAGTATTTT
-	TRBV1	-	TRBJ2-4	CTSSPWRGLAKNIQYF	TGCACCAGCAGCCCATGGCGCGGGCTAGCCAAAAACATTCAGTACTTC
-	TRBV14	-	TRBJ2-7	CASSQDRYEQYF	TGTGCCAGCAGCCAAGATCGGTACGAGCAGTACTTC
-	TRBV11-2	-	TRBJ2-7	CASSLGGTYEQYF	TGTGCCAGCAGCTTAGGGGGCACCTACGAGCAGTACTTC
-	TRBV7-2	TRBD2	TRBJ2-3	CASLASRLAGAPSQQYF	TGTGCCAGTCTTGCTTCCCGACTAGCGGGGGCCCCCTCCCAGCAGTATTTT
-	TRBV6-4	-	TRBJ1-5	CASSDRGQQPQHF	TGTGCCAGCAGTGACAGGGGACAACAGCCCCAGCATTTT
-	TRBV19	-	TRBJ2-5	CASSGKRRAGGETQYF	TGTGCCAGTAGTGGAAAGCGGCGGGCAGGAGGGGAGACCCAGTACTTC
few	TRBV6-1	TRBD1	TRBJ2-7	CATKRGQGSYEQYF	TGTGCCACGAAAAGGGGGCAGGGGTCCTACGAGCAGTACTTC
-	TRBV18	TRBD1	TRBJ2-6	CASQRTGGTSTNVLTF	TGTGCCAGCCAACGAACAGGGGGGACCTCCACCAACGTCCTGACTTTC
once	TRBV30	-	TRBJ2-5	CAWSRGYQETQYF	TGTGCCTGGAGCCGGGGGTACCAAGAGACCCAGTACTTC
-	TRBV5-5	-	TRBJ2-7	CASSWGDFYEQYF	TGTGCCAGCAGCTGGGGGGACTTCTACGAGCAGTACTTC
-	TRBV5-8	-	TRBJ2-7	CASSLSSTYEQYF	TGTGCCAGCAGCTTGTCATCGACCTACGAGCAGTACTTC
-	TRBV19	-	TRBJ1-4	CASSISLSNEKLFF	TGTGCCAGTAGTATAAGTCTGAGCAATGAAAAACTGTTTTTT
-	TRBV28	-	TRBJ2-5	CASRESETQYF	TGTGCCAGCAGGGAGTCGGAGACCCAGTACTTC
-	TRBV11-2	-	TRBJ1-2	CASSLDRYGYTF	TGTGCCAGCAGCTTAGATCGGTATGGCTACACCTTC
-	TRBV27	TRBD2	TRBJ2-7	CASRGLAGDSYEQYF	TGTGCCAGCAGGGGACTAGCGGGGGACTCCTACGAGCAGTACTTC
-	TRBV28	-	TRBJ2-5	CASSLRRGVAETQYF	TGTGCCAGCAGTTTAAGACGCGGGGTAGCTGAGACCCAGTACTTC
-	TRBV5-1	TRBD2	TRBJ2-1	CASSLVLAGDNEQFF	TGCGCCAGCAGCCTCGTACTAGCGGGCGACAATGAGCAGTTCTTC
once	TRBV7-7	-	TRBJ2-2	CASSLTGSTGELFF	TGTGCCAGCAGCCTTACAGGGTCCACCGGGGAGCTGTTTTTT
-	TRBV5-1	-	TRBJ2-7	CASSLGTTDSAYEQYF	TGCGCCAGCAGCCTGGGAACCACGGACAGTGCCTACGAGCAGTACTTC
-	TRBV11-3	-	TRBJ1-5	CASSAQGNQPQHF	TGTGCCAGCAGCGCACAGGGAAATCAGCCCCAGCATTTT